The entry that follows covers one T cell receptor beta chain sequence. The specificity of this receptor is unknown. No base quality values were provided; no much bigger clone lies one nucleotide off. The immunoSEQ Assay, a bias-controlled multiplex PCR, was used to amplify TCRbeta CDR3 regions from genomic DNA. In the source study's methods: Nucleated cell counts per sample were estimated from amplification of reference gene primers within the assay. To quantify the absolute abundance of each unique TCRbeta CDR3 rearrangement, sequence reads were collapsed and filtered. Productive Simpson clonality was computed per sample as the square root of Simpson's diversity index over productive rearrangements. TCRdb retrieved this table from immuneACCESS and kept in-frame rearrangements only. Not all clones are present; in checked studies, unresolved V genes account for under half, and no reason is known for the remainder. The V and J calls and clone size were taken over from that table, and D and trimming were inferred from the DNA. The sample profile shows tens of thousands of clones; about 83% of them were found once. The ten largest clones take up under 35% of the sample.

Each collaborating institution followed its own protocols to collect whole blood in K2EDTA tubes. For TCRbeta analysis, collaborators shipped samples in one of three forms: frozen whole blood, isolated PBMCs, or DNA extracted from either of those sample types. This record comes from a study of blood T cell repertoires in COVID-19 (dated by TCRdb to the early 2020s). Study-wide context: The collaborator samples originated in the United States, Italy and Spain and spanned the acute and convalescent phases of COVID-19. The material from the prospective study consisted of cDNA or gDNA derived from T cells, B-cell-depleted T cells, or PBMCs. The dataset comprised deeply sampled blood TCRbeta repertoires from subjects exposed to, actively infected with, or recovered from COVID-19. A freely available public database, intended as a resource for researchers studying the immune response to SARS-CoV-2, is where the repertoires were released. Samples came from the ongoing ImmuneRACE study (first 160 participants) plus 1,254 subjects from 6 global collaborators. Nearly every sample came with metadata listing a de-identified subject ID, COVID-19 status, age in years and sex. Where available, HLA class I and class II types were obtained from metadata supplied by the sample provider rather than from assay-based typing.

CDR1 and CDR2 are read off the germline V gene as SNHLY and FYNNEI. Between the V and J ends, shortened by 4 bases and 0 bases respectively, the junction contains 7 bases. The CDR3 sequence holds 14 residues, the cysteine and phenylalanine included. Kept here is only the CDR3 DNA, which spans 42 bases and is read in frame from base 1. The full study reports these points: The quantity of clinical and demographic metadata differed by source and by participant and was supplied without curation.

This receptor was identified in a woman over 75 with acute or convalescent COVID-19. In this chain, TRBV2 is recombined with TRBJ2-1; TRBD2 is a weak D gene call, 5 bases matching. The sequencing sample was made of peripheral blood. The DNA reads TGTGCCAGCAGTGCGCGGGCCTCCTACAATGAGCAGTTCTTC. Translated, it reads CASSARASYNEQFF.